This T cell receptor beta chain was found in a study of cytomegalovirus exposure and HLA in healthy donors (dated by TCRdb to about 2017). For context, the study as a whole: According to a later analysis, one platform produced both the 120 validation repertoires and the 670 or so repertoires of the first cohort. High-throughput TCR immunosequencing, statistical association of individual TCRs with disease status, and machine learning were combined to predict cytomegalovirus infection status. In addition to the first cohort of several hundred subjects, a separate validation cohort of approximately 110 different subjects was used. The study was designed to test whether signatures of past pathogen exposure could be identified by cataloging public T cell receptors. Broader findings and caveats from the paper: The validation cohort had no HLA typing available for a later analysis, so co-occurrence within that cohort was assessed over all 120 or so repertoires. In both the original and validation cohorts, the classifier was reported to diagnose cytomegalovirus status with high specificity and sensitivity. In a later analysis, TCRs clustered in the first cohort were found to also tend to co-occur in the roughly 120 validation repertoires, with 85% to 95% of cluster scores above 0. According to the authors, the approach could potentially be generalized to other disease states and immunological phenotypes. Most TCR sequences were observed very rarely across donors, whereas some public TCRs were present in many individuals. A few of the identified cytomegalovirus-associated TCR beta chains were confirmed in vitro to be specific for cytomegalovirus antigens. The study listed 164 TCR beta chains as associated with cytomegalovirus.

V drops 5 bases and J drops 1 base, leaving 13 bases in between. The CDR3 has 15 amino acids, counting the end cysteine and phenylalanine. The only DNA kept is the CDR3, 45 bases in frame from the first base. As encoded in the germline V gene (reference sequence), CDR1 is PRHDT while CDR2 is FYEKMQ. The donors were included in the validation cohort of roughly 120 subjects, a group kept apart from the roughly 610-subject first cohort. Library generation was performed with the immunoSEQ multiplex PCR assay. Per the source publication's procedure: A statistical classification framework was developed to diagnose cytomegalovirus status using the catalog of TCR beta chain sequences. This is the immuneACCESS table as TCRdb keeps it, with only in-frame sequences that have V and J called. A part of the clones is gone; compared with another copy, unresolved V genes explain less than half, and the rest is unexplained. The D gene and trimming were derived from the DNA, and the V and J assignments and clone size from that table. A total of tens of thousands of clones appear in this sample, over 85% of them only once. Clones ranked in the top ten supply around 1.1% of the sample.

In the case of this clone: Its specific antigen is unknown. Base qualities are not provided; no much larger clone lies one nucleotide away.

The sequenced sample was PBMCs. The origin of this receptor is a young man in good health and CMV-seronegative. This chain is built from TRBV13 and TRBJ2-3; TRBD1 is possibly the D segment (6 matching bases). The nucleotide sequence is TGTGCCAGCAGCCGAGGACAGAGAGGCACAGATACGCAGTATTTT. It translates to CASSRGQRGTDTQYF.